Below, 30 T cell receptor beta chains from the same sample are listed, as sequenced in a study of shared clonotypes between healthy human individuals. Clones were sequenced by immunoSEQ multiplex PCR, and TCRdb holds only the in-frame ones, with some missing. Here the sample spans about 2.4 million clones, more than 80% being singletons. The sequenced material came from naive CD4+ T cells sorted from blood. Subset in this sample: CD45RA+ positively selected. The receptors were sampled from a man aged 18 to 29 in good health.

The chain employs TRBV18 and TRBJ2-1, with 11 positions matching TRBD2. V trimming: 5 bases; J trimming: 6 bases; junction bases outside the gene matches: 12. The CDR3 is 17 amino acids. Germline V lookup: CDR1 KGHSH, CDR2 LQKENI. Written as DNA, the CDR3 is TGTGCCAGCTCATCGGTCCATCTAGCGGGGGGCGGCAATGAGCAGTTCTTC. Its protein product is CASSSVHLAGGGNEQFF.

The CDR3 region is CASQREGSSEQYF. CDR3 nucleotides: TGTGCCTCCCAGAGAGAGGGAAGTAGCGAGCAGTACTTC. The V gene is TRBV10-3, the J gene TRBJ2-7, with a possible D match to TRBD2 (5 bases). CDR1 is ENHRY and CDR2 is SYGVKD in the germline V gene. This CDR3 region has 13 residues. V shed 11 bases and J shed 6 bases, with 20 bases lying between them.

The chain links TRBV7-2 to TRBJ1-5, with D possibly being TRBD1 (5 bases). Germline CDR1 SGHTA, CDR2 FQGNSA. This CDR3 comprises 16 residues. Trimming shortened V by 1 base and J by 4 bases, and 14 bases separated the two germline ends. The CDR3 loop reads CASSLEGTGANQPQHF. CDR3 coding DNA: TGTGCCAGCAGCTTAGAGGGGACGGGAGCTAATCAGCCCCAGCATTTT.

This clone was seen just once. The rearrangement joins TRBV28 to TRBJ2-7; D gene unclear. This CDR3 comprises 14 residues. CDR1 and CDR2 (germline): MDHEN, SYDVKM. V was shortened by 5 bases and J by 3 bases, with 14 bases between the two germline ends. CDR3 nucleotide sequence: TGTGCCAGCAGTCTCACCGGGCCGAACTACGAGCAGTACTTC. Its translation: CASSLTGPNYEQYF. Variable domain in full (rest from reference TRBV28 and TRBJ2-7): DVKVTQSSRYLVKRTGEKVFLECVQDMDHENMFWYRQDPGLGLRLIYFSYDVKMKEKGDIPEGYSVSREKKERFSLILESASTNQTSMYLCASSLTGPNYEQYFGPGTRLTVT.

This clone showed up just a few times. V is TRBV10-1 and J is TRBJ2-7; D unclear. CDR1 is WNHNN and CDR2 is SYGVQD in the germline V gene (reference sequence). The CDR3 consists of 15 residues. V lost 4 bases, J lost 0 bases, and 13 bases lay in between. The chain's CDR3 is CASSGGLMGSYEQYF. The CDR3 DNA reads as TGCGCCAGCAGTGGAGGCCTCATGGGCTCCTACGAGCAGTACTTC.

This chain uses TRBV7-6 with TRBJ2-7, with D hard to call. The V and J ends lost 1 base and 5 bases respectively, with 6 bases between them. CDR1 and CDR2 (germline): SGHVS, FNYEAQ. The CDR3 has 12 residues. The CDR3 region has the DNA TGTGCCAGCAGCTTAGTTTGGCACGAGCAGTACTTC. Translated: CASSLVWHEQYF.

Note on this clone: Other DNA variants within this sample encode the same CDR3. V and J are TRBV27 and TRBJ1-2, with D possibly TRBD1 on 5 matching bases. The length of the CDR3 is 14 residues. Trimming took 4 bases from V and 3 from J, leaving 12 bases between them. Germline values: CDR1 MNHEY, CDR2 SMNVEV (reference sequence). CDR3 sequence: CASSSGAGDYGYTF. The CDR3 bases are TGTGCCAGCAGTTCCGGGGCGGGTGACTATGGCTACACCTTC.

Turning to this clone: In the same sample, other DNA sequences code for this CDR3. This sequence joins TRBV9 and TRBJ2-1; D may be TRBD2 (5 bases). Deletions cut 4 bases from V and 9 bases from J, with 11 bases between. Germline CDR1 and CDR2: SGDLS and YYNGEE. The CDR3 has 12 residues. In DNA, the CDR3 is TGTGCCAGCAGCCCCCAAGGAGGTGAGCAGTTCTTC. This sequence encodes CASSPQGGEQFF.

This clone appeared a single time. V gene TRBV5-8 combines with J gene TRBJ2-5; 7 positions match TRBD1. In germline, CDR1 is SGHTS, CDR2 YDEGEE. This CDR3 is 16 amino acids long. The V and J ends lost 4 bases and 2 bases, in that order; junction bases with no gene match: 11. CDR3 amino acids: CASSQRKATGQETQYF. The CDR3 coding sequence is TGTGCCAGCAGCCAGAGGAAGGCGACAGGGCAAGAGACCCAGTACTTC. Using reference TRBV5-8 and TRBJ2-5 for the parts outside the CDR3, the full variable domain is EAGVTQSPTHLIKTRGQQATLRCSPISGHTSVYWYQQALGLGLQFLLWYDEGEERNRGNFPPRFSGRQFPNYSSELNVNALELEDSALYLCASSQRKATGQETQYFGPGTRLLVL.

This clone was detected only once. The gene calls are TRBV6-5 and TRBJ1-2; D is perhaps TRBD1 (6 bases). CDR1 and CDR2 (germline): MNHEY, SVGAGI. The CDR3 has 15 amino acids. V gave up 6 bases and J gave up 1 base, with 15 bases separating them. CDR3 coding DNA: TGTGCCAGCAGGCAGGGCGGGGGCGTTAACTATGGCTACACCTTC. Translation: CASRQGGGVNYGYTF.

The chain uses TRBV6-1 and TRBJ1-2; D not resolved. Trimming took off 1 base at V and 8 bases at J, with 8 bases between the two ends. There are 12 residues in the CDR3. In germline, CDR1 is MNHNS, CDR2 SASEGT. The CDR3 protein is CASSEEITGYTF. As DNA, the CDR3 is TGTGCCAGCAGTGAAGAGATTACCGGCTACACCTTC.

This clone has only one observation. This chain uses TRBV30 with TRBJ1-2; TRBD1 matches 10 bases. Looked up from germline, CDR1 is GTSNPN and CDR2 is SVGIG (reference sequence). The CDR3 spans 14 residues. The V gene end was trimmed by 3 bases and the J gene end by 2 bases; junction bases not matched to a gene: 3. CDR3 sequence (DNA): TGTGCCTGGAGGACAGGGGGCAGCAACTATGGCTACACCTTC. Protein: CAWRTGGSNYGYTF. The whole variable domain, remainder taken from reference TRBV30 and TRBJ1-2, is SQTIHQWPATLVQPVGSPLSLECTVEGTSNPNLYWYRQAAGRGLQLLFYSVGIGQISSEVPQNLSASRPQDRQFILSSKKLLLSDSGFYLCAWRTGGSNYGYTFGSGTRLTVV.

This rearrangement joins TRBV21-1 to TRBJ1-4; the table's D call, TRBD1, was not checked against the DNA. TRBV21-1 is a pseudogene locus. This CDR3 has 17 amino acids. The CDR3 is CASSKSRIGQGNEKLFF. DNA for the CDR3: TGTGCCAGCAGCAAATCGAGAATAGGTCAGGGAAATGAAAAACTGTTTTTT.

The rearrangement uses TRBV4-3 and TRBJ2-6; maybe TRBD2 (5 bases). In germline, CDR1 is LGHNA, CDR2 YSLEER. Trimming stripped 3 bases from V and 1 base from J, with 10 bases between. The CDR3 extends over 16 amino acids. The CDR3 here is CASSHPPGSGANVLTF. The CDR3 nucleotides are TGCGCCAGCAGCCATCCTCCGGGATCTGGGGCCAACGTCCTGACTTTC.

This clone was observed a handful of times. The rearrangement uses TRBV5-4 and TRBJ2-5; tentative D call: TRBD2 (5 bases). V was clipped by 0 bases and J by 5 bases, with 11 bases between them. The CDR3 is 14 amino acids. From germline, CDR1 is SGHNT and CDR2 YYREEE (reference sequence). The CDR3 DNA sequence: TGTGCCAGCAGCTTGGGTAGGACGGGGGAGACCCAGTACTTC. This codes for CASSLGRTGETQYF.

The chain uses TRBV5-1 and TRBJ1-5; D might be TRBD1 (5 bases). V shed 3 bases and J shed 6 bases, with 13 bases lying between them. Per the germline V gene, CDR1 is SGHRS and CDR2 is YFSETQ. The CDR3 covers 14 residues. The CDR3 protein is CASSSGGVGQPQHF. The CDR3 DNA follows: TGCGCCAGCAGCTCGGGGGGTGTAGGTCAGCCCCAGCATTTT. The full variable domain, its missing parts supplied by reference TRBV5-1 and TRBJ1-5, is KAGVTQTPRYLIKTRGQQVTLSCSPISGHRSVSWYQQTPGQGLQFLFEYFSETQRNKGNFPGRFSGRQFSNSRSEMNVSTLELGDSALYLCASSSGGVGQPQHFGDGTRLSIL.

V and J are TRBV7-2 and TRBJ2-1, with TRBD2 matching over 11 bases. The CDR3 sequence is 17 residues long. The germline gives CDR1 SGHTA, CDR2 FQGNSA. The V segment lost 5 bases and the J segment 8 bases; nucleotides outside the gene matches: 14. CDR3 sequence: CASSLTSRLAGCDEQFF. The DNA for the CDR3 is TGTGCCAGCAGCCTAACATCCCGACTAGCGGGGTGCGATGAGCAGTTCTTC.

Remarks on this clone: Other DNA sequences in the same sample also yield this CDR3. The chain combines TRBV5-1 with TRBJ2-1, with TRBD2 identical over 11 bases. Germline V CDR1 and CDR2: SGHRS, YFSETQ. V lost 5 bases, J lost 5 bases, and 6 bases stayed unmatched. This CDR3 comprises 15 residues. The DNA for the CDR3 is TGCGCCAGCAGTTCCGGGACTAGCGGCAACAATGAGCAGTTCTTC. Amino acids: CASSSGTSGNNEQFF.

This chain uses TRBV28 with TRBJ1-6, with a weak D call TRBD1 (6 bases). V was trimmed by 5 bases and J by 7 bases, leaving 9 bases between them. The germline CDR1 and CDR2 sequences are MDHEN and SYDVKM. This CDR3 has 13 residues. CDR3 amino acids: CASSITGNSPLHF. As DNA, the CDR3 is TGTGCCAGCAGTATTACAGGGAATTCACCCCTCCACTTT.

For this clone: This sample also contains other DNA sequences that code for the same CDR3. CDR3 nucleotide sequence: TGTGCCAGCTCACCTCGTGGGGGGGATACGCAGTATTTT. Translated: CASSPRGGDTQYF. This sequence joins TRBV18 and TRBJ2-3; tentatively, D is TRBD2 (6 bases). CDR3 length equals 13 residues. V dropped 3 bases and J dropped 6 bases, with 10 bases sitting between them. Germline V gives CDR1 KGHSH, CDR2 LQKENI.

V is TRBV5-1 and J is TRBJ2-1; D gene uncertain. This CDR3 contains 12 residues. In germline, CDR1 is SGHRS, CDR2 YFSETQ. V lost 0 bases and J 13 bases, leaving 11 bases between the germline ends. For the CDR3, the DNA is TGCGCCAGCAGCTTGGACATCATCCCACAGTTCTTC. Translating gives CASSLDIIPQFF.

The CDR3 region is CASTMGVSSYNSPLHF. The CDR3 DNA is TGTGCCAGTACCATGGGGGTGAGCTCCTATAATTCACCCCTCCACTTT. V usage is TRBV6-6 and J usage is TRBJ1-6, with TRBD1 as a possible D gene (5 bases). Per the germline V gene, CDR1 is MNHNY and CDR2 is SVGAGI (reference sequence). This CDR3 has 16 amino acids. V lost 9 bases to trimming and J lost 0 bases, with 15 bases between them.

The chain links TRBV10-3 to TRBJ1-1; D remains unclear. The CDR3 loop spans 14 amino acids. The germline V gene has CDR1 ENHRY and CDR2 SYGVKD. Trimming took off 2 bases at V and 7 bases at J, with 14 bases between the two ends. CDR3 DNA sequence: TGTGCCATCAGTGAGACTTTGGGCGGCGATGAAGCTTTCTTT. It codes for CAISETLGGDEAFF.

This chain uses TRBV9 with TRBJ2-2; 8 bases align to TRBD1. This CDR3 is 15 amino acids long. V lost 0 bases and J lost 8; bases outside the gene matches: 6. CDR1 is SGDLS and CDR2 is YYNGEE in the germline V gene. This CDR3 reads CASSVEDRGWGELFF. Here the CDR3 DNA reads TGTGCCAGCAGCGTAGAAGACAGGGGCTGGGGGGAGCTGTTTTTT.

The gene calls are TRBV5-4 and TRBJ1-2; the match to TRBD1 covers 10 bases. This CDR3 comprises 13 residues. V was pared by 4 bases and J by 8 bases, with 5 bases of the junction left unmatched. Germline assignment: CDR1 SGHNT and CDR2 YYREEE (reference sequence). CDR3 sequence (DNA): TGTGCCAGCAGCAGGGGACAGGGGTCCGGCTACACCTTC. Translating gives CASSRGQGSGYTF.

The V and J genes are TRBV23-1 and TRBJ2-5, with TRBD2 matching 8 bases. TRBV23-1 is an open reading frame, and its role is uncertain. V trimming: 10 bases; J trimming: 1 base; junction bases outside the gene matches: 5. The CDR3 has 13 residues. The CDR3 region is CATRGGPQETQYF. Written as DNA, the CDR3 is TGCGCCACCCGGGGGGGCCCCCAAGAGACCCAGTACTTC.

This chain uses TRBV7-9 with TRBJ1-5, with unresolved D. CDR3 size: 14 residues. Looked up from germline, CDR1 is SEHNR and CDR2 is FQNEAQ (reference sequence). V was cut by 6 bases and J by 1 base, with 10 bases left in between. This chain's CDR3 is CASSSMGSNQPQHF. CDR3 bases: TGTGCCAGCAGTTCGATGGGAAGCAATCAGCCCCAGCATTTT.

This chain uses TRBV28 with TRBJ2-7; TRBD1 matches at 7 bases. With V trimmed by 6 bases and J by 6 bases, 8 bases remained unmatched. Germline assignment: CDR1 MDHEN and CDR2 SYDVKM. The CDR3 runs 13 residues. In DNA form, the CDR3 reads TGTGCCAGCAGATGGGACCCAGGGGGCGAGCAGTACTTC. Protein: CASRWDPGGEQYF.

The V call is TRBV5-4, the J call TRBJ2-5; the D is unclear. The germline gives CDR1 SGHNT, CDR2 YYREEE (reference sequence). The CDR3 is made up of 12 amino acids. V was clipped by 2 bases and J by 3 bases, with 5 bases between them. This CDR3 reads CASSLWEETQYF. The DNA of the CDR3 is TGTGCCAGCAGCTTATGGGAAGAGACCCAGTACTTC.

V and J are TRBV7-9 and TRBJ2-2; 8 positions match TRBD1. Germline trimming cut 6 bases from V and 0 bases from J; bases unmatched to any gene: 3. Germline CDR1 and CDR2: SEHNR and FQNEAQ (reference sequence). This CDR3 is 15 amino acids long. CDR3 DNA: TGTGCCAGCAGAATGACAGGGGCGAACACCGGGGAGCTGTTTTTT. The encoded protein is CASRMTGANTGELFF. Filled out from reference TRBV7-9 and TRBJ2-2, the complete variable domain reads DTGVSQNPRHKITKRGQNVTFRCDPISEHNRLYWYRQTLGQGPEFLTYFQNEAQLEKSRLLSDRFSAERPKGSFSTLEIQRTEQGDSAMYLCASRMTGANTGELFFGEGSRLTVL.